The 22 T cell receptor beta chains given below trace back to one sample, sequenced in a study of T cell changes during pregnancy in multiple sclerosis. Some clones are missing from TCRdb's copy, which holds only in-frame ones; the method was immunoSEQ multiplex PCR. The repertoire holds approximately 10,000 clones, 83% seen once, with 17% in the top ten. The sequences come from CD8+ T cells from peripheral blood mononuclear cells, collected in the third trimester of pregnancy. These receptors all come from a female donor in good health, enrolled as a control in a pregnancy study.

This clone has a single count. The chain carries TRBV9 and TRBJ1-2; perhaps TRBD1 as D (5 bases). The germline V gene has CDR1 SGDLS and CDR2 YYNGEE. This CDR3 has 13 amino acids. Trimming cost V 3 bases and J 8 bases, with 14 bases left between them. This chain's CDR3 is CASSAQDTRGYTF. Written as DNA, the CDR3 is TGTGCCAGCAGCGCACAGGACACGCGAGGCTACACCTTC.

This chain connects TRBV7-8 to TRBJ2-7, with 7 bases fitting TRBD1. The germline V gene encodes CDR1 SGHVS and CDR2 FQNEAQ. The CDR3 has 15 amino acids. Losses at the gene ends were 5 bases for V and 5 bases for J; bases not matched to a gene: 12. Here the CDR3 DNA reads TGTGCCAGCAGCGATTCGACAGGGACCCGAGACGAGCAGTACTTC. Encoded protein: CASSDSTGTRDEQYF. The complete variable domain, with remaining parts taken from reference TRBV7-8 and TRBJ2-7, reads GAGVSQSPRYKVAKRGQDVALRCDPISGHVSLFWYQQALGQGPEFLTYFQNEAQLDKSGLPSDRFFAERPEGSVSTLKIQRTQQEDSAVYLCASSDSTGTRDEQYFGPGTRLTVT.

The chain uses TRBV15 and TRBJ2-5; TRBD1 agrees at 9 bases. Trimming removed 3 bases from V and 4 bases from J; junction bases left unmatched: 6. CDR3 length: 15 residues. Germline loops: CDR1 LNHNV, CDR2 YYDKDF (reference sequence). In DNA form, the CDR3 reads TGTGCCACCAGCAGGTTGGGGGGACAGGGAGAGACCCAGTACTTC. It yields the protein CATSRLGGQGETQYF.

CDR3 sequence reads: CRTHSGSNEQFF. For the CDR3, the DNA is TGCAGGACCCATAGCGGGAGCAATGAGCAGTTCTTC. The gene calls are TRBV29-1 and TRBJ2-1; 9 bases agree with TRBD2. CDR3 length: 12 amino acids. From germline, CDR1 is SQVTM and CDR2 ANQGSEA.

By share of the sample, this clone is medium-sized. At the DNA level, this CDR3 is encoded by other sequences in the same sample as well. The V gene is TRBV9, the J gene TRBJ1-2; no reliable D call. V was pared by 1 base and J by 8 bases, with 9 bases between. The germline CDR1 and CDR2 sequences are SGDLS and YYNGEE. This CDR3 has 12 amino acids. The CDR3 spells CASSVRGSGYTF. CDR3 bases: TGTGCCAGCAGCGTAAGAGGGAGCGGCTACACCTTC. Based on the CDR3 plus reference TRBV9 and TRBJ1-2, the full variable domain is DSGVTQTPKHLITATGQRVTLRCSPRSGDLSVYWYQQSLDQGLQFLIQYYNGEERAKGNILERFSAQQFPDLHSELNLSSLELGDSALYFCASSVRGSGYTFGSGTRLTVV.

This clone showed up just a few times. The V call is TRBV7-3, the J call TRBJ2-1; 13 bases are shared with TRBD2. V shed 6 bases, J shed 7 bases, and the junction held 6 bases outside the gene matches. Germline values: CDR1 SGHTA, CDR2 FQGTGA. CDR3 length: 15 residues. The CDR3 sequence: CASRRTSGGLNEQFF. CDR3 DNA: TGTGCCAGCAGGCGGACTAGCGGGGGACTAAATGAGCAGTTCTTC.

The chain employs TRBV9 and TRBJ2-3, with 7 bases matching TRBD2. V lost 2 bases and J lost 4; bases outside the gene matches: 7. Germline CDR1 and CDR2: SGDLS and YYNGEE. The CDR3 is 15 amino acids. The CDR3 DNA sequence: TGTGCCAGCAGCGTCGGCCAGCGGGATCCAGATACGCAGTATTTT. Translating it yields CASSVGQRDPDTQYF.

The V call is TRBV15, the J call TRBJ1-6, with 7 bases that match TRBD1. CDR3 length: 13 residues. From germline, CDR1 is LNHNV and CDR2 YYDKDF (reference sequence). J lost 8 bases, V lost 5 bases, and 3 bases had no gene match. This CDR3 reads CATSVDRDSPLHF. In DNA form, the CDR3 reads TGTGCCACCAGCGTCGACAGGGATTCACCCCTCCACTTT.

This chain connects TRBV6-1 to TRBJ2-5; 10 bases map to TRBD1. Germline-derived CDR1 and CDR2 are MNHNS and SASEGT. The CDR3 contains 16 residues. Losses at the gene ends were 1 base for V and 4 bases for J; bases not matched to a gene: 6. The CDR3 protein is CASSEVVGQGGETQYF. CDR3 sequence (DNA): TGTGCCAGCAGTGAAGTTGTAGGACAGGGGGGAGAGACCCAGTACTTC.

The rearrangement links TRBV27 to TRBJ2-1, with TRBD1 as a possible D gene (6 bases). This CDR3 is 15 amino acids long. Trimming removed 4 bases at V and 9 bases at J, with 19 bases between. Germline lookup yields CDR1 MNHEY and CDR2 SMNVEV (reference sequence). CDR3 sequence (DNA): TGTGCCAGCAGTTCGAGCCCTACAGGGAGAGCTGAGCAGTTCTTC. It translates to CASSSSPTGRAEQFF.

For the CDR3, the DNA is TGTGCCAGCAGTCCCCCTTACTACGAGCAGTACTTC. This sequence encodes CASSPPYYEQYF. The chain carries TRBV28 and TRBJ2-7; D not certain. The ends were cut back, 5 bases at V and 3 bases at J, with 8 bases in the middle. Germline CDR1 and CDR2: MDHEN and SYDVKM. This CDR3 is built from 12 residues.

V usage is TRBV19 and J usage is TRBJ2-1, with D maybe TRBD2 (6 bases). Germline lookup yields CDR1 LNHDA and CDR2 SQIVND (reference sequence). The V gene lost 3 bases and the J gene lost 6 bases, with 15 bases spanning the gap. This CDR3 comprises 15 residues. In DNA, the CDR3 is TGTGCCAGTAGTATTCCCCAGACGGGAGTCAATGAGCAGTTCTTC. It is translated as CASSIPQTGVNEQFF.

The chain has TRBV28 and TRBJ2-7; 8 nucleotides align to TRBD1. Germline V lookup: CDR1 MDHEN, CDR2 SYDVKM. The CDR3 length is 16 residues. The V segment lost 8 bases and the J segment 6 bases; nucleotides outside the gene matches: 18. CDR3 bases: TGTGCCAGCTATCCAGTAGGACAGGGAATAGTTGGCGAGCAGTACTTC. It specifies CASYPVGQGIVGEQYF.

The rearrangement joins TRBV7-9 to TRBJ1-2; 7 bases are shared with TRBD1. There are 13 residues in the CDR3. From germline, CDR1 is SEHNR and CDR2 FQNEAQ (reference sequence). The trim removed 4 bases at V and 7 bases at J, leaving 6 bases unmatched. The CDR3 region is CASSWTGGGGYTF. The DNA for the CDR3 is TGTGCCAGCAGCTGGACAGGCGGTGGTGGCTACACCTTC.

V usage is TRBV4-2 and J usage is TRBJ1-3; D not resolved. Trimming cost V 0 bases and J 4 bases, with 10 bases left between them. Germline CDR1 is LGHNA and CDR2 is YNFKEQ. This CDR3 contains 15 residues. This CDR3 is CASSQERGSGNTIYF. CDR3 DNA: TGTGCCAGCAGCCAAGAACGGGGATCAGGAAACACCATATATTTT.

This clone came up a few times. The gene calls are TRBV2 and TRBJ2-7; no firm D call. The CDR3 covers 13 residues. The germline V gene encodes CDR1 SNHLY and CDR2 FYNNEI. Trimming stripped 3 bases from V and 2 bases from J, with 8 bases between. In nucleotides, the CDR3 is TGTGCCAGCAGTGAGAGGTCTGCCTACGAGCAGTACTTC. Amino acid sequence: CASSERSAYEQYF.

This chain joins TRBV10-1 and TRBJ1-1; D unresolved. The germline V and J ends were trimmed by 3 bases and 2 bases, with 7 bases remaining between them. This CDR3 region has 13 residues. CDR1 WNHNN and CDR2 SYGVQD come from the germline V gene (reference sequence). The CDR3 DNA follows: TGCGCCAGCAGTGATGAACAAAACACTGAAGCTTTCTTT. Amino acid sequence: CASSDEQNTEAFF.

This clone was recorded a few times. V usage is TRBV9 and J usage is TRBJ1-2; D might be TRBD1 (5 bases). This CDR3 is built from 12 residues. Germline CDR1 SGDLS, CDR2 YYNGEE. Between the trimmed V and J ends, which lost 2 bases and 5 bases, there was a span of 7 bases. The CDR3 region has the DNA TGTGCCAGCAGCGTGGAGGGGTATGGCTACACCTTC. Encoded protein: CASSVEGYGYTF.

The chain couples TRBV29-1 to TRBJ1-2; the D gene is possibly TRBD1 (5 bases). Trimming took 2 bases from V and 8 from J, leaving 12 bases between them. CDR1 SQVTM and CDR2 ANQGSEA come from the germline V gene. This CDR3 is 12 amino acids long. CDR3 region: CSVEPRQPGYTF. In DNA, the CDR3 is TGCAGCGTTGAACCTCGACAGCCCGGCTACACCTTC.

The chain carries TRBV5-4 and TRBJ1-2, with 10 bases identical to TRBD1. J gave up 8 bases and V 5 bases, and 6 bases lay outside the gene matches. The CDR3 covers 13 residues. The germline gives CDR1 SGHNT, CDR2 YYREEE (reference sequence). The CDR3 is CASSMGQGRGYTF. DNA of the CDR3: TGTGCCAGCAGTATGGGACAGGGGCGAGGCTACACCTTC.

The CDR3 DNA sequence: TGTGCCAGCAGCTCCGCCGGCAATGAGCAGTTCTTC. Translating it yields CASSSAGNEQFF. The gene calls are TRBV7-3 and TRBJ2-1; the D is unclear. The CDR3 contains 12 residues. Germline CDR1 and CDR2: SGHTA and FQGTGA. The ends were cut back, 4 bases at V and 6 bases at J, with 7 bases in the middle.

This chain links TRBV18 with TRBJ2-7; D remains ambiguous. V dropped 3 bases and J dropped 3 bases, with 9 bases sitting between them. This CDR3 region has 13 residues. CDR1 is KGHSH and CDR2 is LQKENI in the germline V gene. This CDR3 reads CASSPVRNYEQYF. The CDR3 nucleotides are TGTGCCAGCTCACCGGTCAGGAACTACGAGCAGTACTTC. Combining the CDR3 with reference TRBV18 and TRBJ2-7 gives the whole variable domain NAGVMQNPRHLVRRRGQEARLRCSPMKGHSHVYWYRQLPEEGLKFMVYLQKENIIDESGMPKERFSAEFPKEGPSILRIQQVVRGDSAAYFCASSPVRNYEQYFGPGTRLTVT.